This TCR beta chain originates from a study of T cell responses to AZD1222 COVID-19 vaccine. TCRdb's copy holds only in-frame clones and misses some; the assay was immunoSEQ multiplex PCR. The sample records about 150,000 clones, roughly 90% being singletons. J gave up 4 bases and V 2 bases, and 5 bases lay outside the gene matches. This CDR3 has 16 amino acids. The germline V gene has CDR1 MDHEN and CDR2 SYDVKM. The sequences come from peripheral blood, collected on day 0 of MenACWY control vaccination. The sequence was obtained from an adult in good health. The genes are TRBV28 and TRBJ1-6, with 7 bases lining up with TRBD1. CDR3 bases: TGTGCCAGCAGTTTACCGCCGACAGGGTATAATTCACCCCTCCACTTT. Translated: CASSLPPTGYNSPLHF.